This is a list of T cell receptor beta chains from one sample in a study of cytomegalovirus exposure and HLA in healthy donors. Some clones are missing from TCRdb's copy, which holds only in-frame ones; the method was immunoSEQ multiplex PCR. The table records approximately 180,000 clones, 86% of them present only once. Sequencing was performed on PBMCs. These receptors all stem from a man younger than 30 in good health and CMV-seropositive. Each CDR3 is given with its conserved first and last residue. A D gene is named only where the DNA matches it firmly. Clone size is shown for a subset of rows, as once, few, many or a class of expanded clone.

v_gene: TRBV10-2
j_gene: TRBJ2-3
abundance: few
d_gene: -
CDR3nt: TGCGCCAGCAGGGACACCGCCGATACGCAGTATTTT
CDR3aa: CASRDTADTQYF

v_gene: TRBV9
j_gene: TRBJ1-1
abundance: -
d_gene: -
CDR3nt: TGTGCCAGCAGCGGGGGGGTAAACACTGAAGCTTTCTTT
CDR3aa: CASSGGVNTEAFF

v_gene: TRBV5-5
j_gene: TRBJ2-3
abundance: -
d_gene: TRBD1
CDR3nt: TGTGCCAGCCGTGGGGACAGGGGCGTTGATACGCAGTATTTT
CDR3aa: CASRGDRGVDTQYF

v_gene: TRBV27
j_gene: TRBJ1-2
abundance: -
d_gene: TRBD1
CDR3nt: TGTGCCAGCAGTTTTAAGGGATGGGGGACAGGGAATGGCTACACCTTC
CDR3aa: CASSFKGWGTGNGYTF

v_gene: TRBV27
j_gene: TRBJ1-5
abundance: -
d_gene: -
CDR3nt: TGTGCCAGCAGTTCATGGGCGAGCAATCAGCCCCAGCATTTT
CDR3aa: CASSSWASNQPQHF

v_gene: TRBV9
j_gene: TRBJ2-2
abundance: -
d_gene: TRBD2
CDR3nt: TGTGCCAGCAGCGTAGGACTAGCGGGAGGGGGCGACACCGGGGAGCTGTTTTTT
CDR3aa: CASSVGLAGGGDTGELFF

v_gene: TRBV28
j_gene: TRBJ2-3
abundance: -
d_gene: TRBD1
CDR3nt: TGTGCCAGCAGTCTCAGGGGGCCAGATACGCAGTATTTT
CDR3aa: CASSLRGPDTQYF

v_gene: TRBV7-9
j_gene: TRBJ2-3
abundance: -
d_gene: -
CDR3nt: TGTGCCAGCCGGAGGACGGCCCCAGATACGCAGTATTTT
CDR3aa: CASRRTAPDTQYF

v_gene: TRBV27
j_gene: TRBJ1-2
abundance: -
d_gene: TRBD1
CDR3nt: TGTGCCAGCAGTTCGGGACAGGGGATCTATGGCTACACCTTC
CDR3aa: CASSSGQGIYGYTF

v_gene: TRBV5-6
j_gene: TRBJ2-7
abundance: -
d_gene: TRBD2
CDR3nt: TGTGCCAGCAGCCCCGTCCAAGCGGGGGGGCCCGAGCAGTACTTC
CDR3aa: CASSPVQAGGPEQYF

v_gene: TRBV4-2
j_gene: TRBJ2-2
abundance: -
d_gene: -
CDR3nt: TGTGCCAGCAGCCAAGTTTCGACCGGGGAGCTGTTTTTT
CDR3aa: CASSQVSTGELFF

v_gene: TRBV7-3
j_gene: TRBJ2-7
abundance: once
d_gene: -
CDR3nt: TGTGCCAGCAGCTTAAGCGCGCAGGGCATCCACGAGCAGTACTTC
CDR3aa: CASSLSAQGIHEQYF

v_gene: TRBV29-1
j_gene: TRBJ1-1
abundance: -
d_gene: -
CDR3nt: TGCAGCGTTGGTCCGCAGGTTGGCACTGAAGCTTTCTTT
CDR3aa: CSVGPQVGTEAFF

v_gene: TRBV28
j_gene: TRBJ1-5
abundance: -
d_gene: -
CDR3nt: TGTGCCAGCAGATCTTATAGCAATCAGCCCCAGCATTTT
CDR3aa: CASRSYSNQPQHF

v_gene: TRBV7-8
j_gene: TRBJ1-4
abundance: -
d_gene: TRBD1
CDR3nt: TGTGCCAGCAGCCCCTACAGGGGATTAAATGAAAAACTGTTTTTT
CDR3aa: CASSPYRGLNEKLFF

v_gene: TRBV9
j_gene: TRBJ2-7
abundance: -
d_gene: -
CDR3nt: TGTGCCAGCAGCCCTCAGCGTAGCTACGAGCAGTACTTC
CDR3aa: CASSPQRSYEQYF

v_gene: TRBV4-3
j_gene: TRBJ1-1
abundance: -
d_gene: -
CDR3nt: TGCGCCAGCAGCCCATCATCGACAGGGAACACTGAAGCTTTCTTT
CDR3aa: CASSPSSTGNTEAFF

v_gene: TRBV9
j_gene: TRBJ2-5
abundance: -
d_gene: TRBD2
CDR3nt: TGTGCCAGCAGCGTAGCTCGAGCGGGAGAACAAGAGACCCAGTACTTC
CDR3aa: CASSVARAGEQETQYF

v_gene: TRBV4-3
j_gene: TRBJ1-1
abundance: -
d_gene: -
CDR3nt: TGCGCCAGCAGCCAATTTGGCGGTAGGACTGAAGCTTTCTTT
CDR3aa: CASSQFGGRTEAFF

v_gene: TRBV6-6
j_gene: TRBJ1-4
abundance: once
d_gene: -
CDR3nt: TGTGCCAGCAGTTACACTTTGAGGGAAAAACTGTTTTTT
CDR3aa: CASSYTLREKLFF

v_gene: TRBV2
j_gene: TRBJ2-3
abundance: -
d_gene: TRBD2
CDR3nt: TGTGCCAGCAGCCTCGAGCGGGAGAGCACAGATACGCAGTATTTT
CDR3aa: CASSLERESTDTQYF

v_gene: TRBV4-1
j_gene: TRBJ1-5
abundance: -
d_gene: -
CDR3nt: TGCGCCAGCAGCCAAATCGGGAGCCATCAGCCCCAGCATTTT
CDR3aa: CASSQIGSHQPQHF

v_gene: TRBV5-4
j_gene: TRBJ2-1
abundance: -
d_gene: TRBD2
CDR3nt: TGTGCCAGCACGAGCGGGGGAGCCTACAATGAGCAGTTCTTC
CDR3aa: CASTSGGAYNEQFF

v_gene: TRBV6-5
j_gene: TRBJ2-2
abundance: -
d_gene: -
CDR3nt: TGTGCCAGCAGGCCGACGGGTTACGGGGAGCTGTTTTTT
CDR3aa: CASRPTGYGELFF

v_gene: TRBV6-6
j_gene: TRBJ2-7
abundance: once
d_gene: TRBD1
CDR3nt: TGTGCCAGCAGTTACGGACAGGGGCCCTACGAGCAGTACTTC
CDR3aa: CASSYGQGPYEQYF

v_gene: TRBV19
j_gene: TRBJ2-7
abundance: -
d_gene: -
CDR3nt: TGTGCCAGTAGCAACGGACGAGAGGGAACCTACGAGCAGTACTTC
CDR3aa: CASSNGREGTYEQYF

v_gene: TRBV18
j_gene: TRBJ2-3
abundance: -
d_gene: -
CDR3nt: TGTGCCAGCTCCCCCCGGGGAGGAGATACGCAGTATTTT
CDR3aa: CASSPRGGDTQYF

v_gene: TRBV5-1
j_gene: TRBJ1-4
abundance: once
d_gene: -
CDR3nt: TGCGCCAGCAGCTTTATCGGGGGGCAAATCGAAAAACTGTTTTTT
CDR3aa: CASSFIGGQIEKLFF

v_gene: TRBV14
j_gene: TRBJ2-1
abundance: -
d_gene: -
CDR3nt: TGTGCCAGCAGCCAAGGGGCAGGGGGGTATGAGCAGTTCTTC
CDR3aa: CASSQGAGGYEQFF

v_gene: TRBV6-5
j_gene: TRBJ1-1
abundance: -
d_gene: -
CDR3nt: TGTGCCAGCAGTTACGAGGACACCAACACTGAAGCTTTCTTT
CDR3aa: CASSYEDTNTEAFF

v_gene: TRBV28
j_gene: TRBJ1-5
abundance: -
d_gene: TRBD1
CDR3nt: TGTGCCAGCAGCTCATCCGGGACAGGGGAACAGCCCCAGCATTTT
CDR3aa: CASSSSGTGEQPQHF

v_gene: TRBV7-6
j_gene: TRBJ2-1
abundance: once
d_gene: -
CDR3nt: TGTGCCAGCAGCTTTGGAGGGGCCTACAATGAGCAGTTCTTC
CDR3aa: CASSFGGAYNEQFF

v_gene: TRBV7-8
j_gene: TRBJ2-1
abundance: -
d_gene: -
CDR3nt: TGTGCCAGCAGCTTATTGCCCGGAGGACGATCCAATGAGCAGTTCTTC
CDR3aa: CASSLLPGGRSNEQFF

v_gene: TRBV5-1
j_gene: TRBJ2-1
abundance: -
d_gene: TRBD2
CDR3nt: TGCGCCAGCAGCTTGGTTTCGAGCGGGGTAGGTTCCTACAATGAGCAGTTCTTC
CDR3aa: CASSLVSSGVGSYNEQFF

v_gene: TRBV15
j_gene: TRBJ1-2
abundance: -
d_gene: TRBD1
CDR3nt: TGTGCCACCAGCTTCGACAGGGGGCAGAACTATGGCTACACCTTC
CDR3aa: CATSFDRGQNYGYTF

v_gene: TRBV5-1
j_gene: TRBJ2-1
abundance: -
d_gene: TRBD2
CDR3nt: TGCGCCAGCAGCTTGGTGGGTAGCGGGGTTTACAATGAGCAGTTCTTC
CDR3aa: CASSLVGSGVYNEQFF